Presented here are 29 T cell receptor beta chains from one specimen sequenced in a study of blood T cell repertoires in COVID-19 (dated by TCRdb to 2020 to 2021). The protocol used for the library was the immunoSEQ multiplex PCR assay. TCRdb carries this immuneACCESS record with in-frame sequences only. Its versions omit some clonotypes, under half of them owing to an unresolved V gene in the studies checked, with the rest unexplained. The table for this sample lists 200,000 or so clones; about 87% of them were counted only once. The ten largest make up approximately 2.5% of the sample. The material sequenced was peripheral blood. The receptors here all came from a man aged 30 to 39 with COVID-19, enrolled during active disease.

The chain couples TRBV15 to TRBJ2-7; perhaps TRBD1 as D (5 bases). The germline V gene encodes CDR1 LNHNV and CDR2 YYDKDF (reference sequence). The CDR3 is made up of 13 amino acids. The V gene lost 0 bases and the J gene lost 3 bases, with 6 bases spanning the gap. As DNA, the CDR3 is TGTGCCACCAGCAGAGACAGGGACTACGAGCAGTACTTC. Its protein product is CATSRDRDYEQYF.

The chain uses TRBV3-1 (or the pseudogene TRBV3-2) and TRBJ2-5; a weak D match, TRBD2 (6 bases). V was clipped by 0 bases and J by 3 bases, with 14 bases between them. The CDR3 contains 16 residues. Germline CDR1 and CDR2: LGHDT and YNNKEL (reference sequence). CDR3 protein: CASSQDWRGAEETQYF. The CDR3, as DNA: TGTGCCAGCAGCCAAGATTGGAGGGGCGCAGAAGAGACCCAGTACTTC.

Comments on this clone: The sample carries other DNA sequences with the same CDR3. The gene calls are TRBV12-3 or TRBV12-4 and TRBJ1-2, with D unclear. Deletions cut 5 bases from V and 7 bases from J, with 11 bases between. The CDR3 contains 12 residues. The CDR3 region is CASSPLGSGYTF. CDR3 DNA: TGTGCCAGCAGTCCCCTCGGGTCTGGCTACACCTTC.

The CDR3 region is CASSAPRDFQFF. The CDR3 DNA reads TGTGCCAGCAGTGCCCCCCGGGACTTTCAGTTCTTC. This rearrangement joins TRBV28 to TRBJ2-1; TRBD2 is a possible D gene (6 bases). The length of the CDR3 is 12 residues. Trimming pared 5 bases from V and 13 bases from J, leaving 15 bases between. Germline V gene sequence: CDR1 MDHEN, CDR2 SYDVKM. Together with reference TRBV28 and TRBJ2-1, the CDR3 gives the full variable domain: DVKVTQSSRYLVKRTGEKVFLECVQDMDHENMFWYRQDPGLGLRLIYFSYDVKMKEKGDIPEGYSVSREKKERFSLILESASTNQTSMYLCASSAPRDFQFFGPGTRLTVL.

The chain uses TRBV4-2 and TRBJ1-1, with D possibly matching TRBD1 (6 bases). The CDR3 consists of 13 residues. V was shortened by 8 bases and J by 5 bases, with 15 bases between the two germline ends. Looked up from germline, CDR1 is LGHNA and CDR2 is YNFKEQ. The CDR3 sequence is CASSSSRGTEAFF. The CDR3 DNA reads as TGTGCCAGCTCCTCCTCGAGGGGGACTGAAGCTTTCTTT.

CDR3: CASSQGLAVYEQYF. The CDR3 DNA sequence: TGTGCCAGCAGCCAAGGACTAGCAGTCTACGAGCAGTACTTC. J is TRBJ2-7 and V is TRBV3-1 (or the pseudogene TRBV3-2); TRBD2 agrees at 7 bases. V shed 1 base and J 3 bases; nucleotides not matched to a gene: 3. The CDR3 consists of 14 residues. CDR1 is LGHDT and CDR2 is YNNKEL in the germline V gene (reference sequence).

V gene TRBV30 combines with J gene TRBJ1-6; D is unclear. The CDR3 sequence is 14 residues long. V lost 4 bases to trimming and J lost 9 bases, with 16 bases between them. Germline CDR1 GTSNPN, CDR2 SVGIG (reference sequence). The CDR3 DNA reads as TGTGCCTGGACCGACGGGAATTTGGGTTCACCCCTCCACTTT. Its translation: CAWTDGNLGSPLHF. The complete variable domain, with remaining parts taken from reference TRBV30 and TRBJ1-6, reads SQTIHQWPATLVQPVGSPLSLECTVEGTSNPNLYWYRQAAGRGLQLLFYSVGIGQISSEVPQNLSASRPQDRQFILSSKKLLLSDSGFYLCAWTDGNLGSPLHFGNGTRLTVT.

The CDR3 here is CASSLGGSMNEKLFF. CDR3 DNA sequence: TGTGCCAGCAGCTTAGGTGGCTCCATGAATGAAAAACTGTTTTTT. V usage is TRBV7-2 and J usage is TRBJ1-4; unclear D gene. The CDR3 is 15 amino acids. Germline V gene data show CDR1 as SGHTA and CDR2 as FQGNSA. V gave up 1 base and J gave up 5 bases, with 11 bases separating them.

The chain combines TRBV5-8 with TRBJ1-5, with TRBD1 matching 11 bases. This CDR3 contains 17 residues. Per the germline V gene, CDR1 is SGHTS and CDR2 is YDEGEE. V lost 5 bases to trimming and J lost 0 bases; unmatched junction nucleotides: 7. CDR3 in DNA: TGTGCCAGCAGGTGGGACAGGGGGTCCGTTAGCAATCAGCCCCAGCATTTT. Its translation: CASRWDRGSVSNQPQHF.

In nucleotides, the CDR3 is TGTGCCAGCAGCCAAACGGGGATACGGCCTAGCGGGAGGCGGGAGACCCAGTACTTC. Translated, it gives CASSQTGIRPSGRRETQYF. The genes are TRBV7-2 and TRBJ2-5; TRBD2 aligns across 11 bases. The trim removed 5 bases at V and 5 bases at J, leaving 19 bases unmatched. Germline assignment: CDR1 SGHTA and CDR2 FQGNSA. The CDR3 is made up of 19 amino acids.

The V call is TRBV7-8, the J call TRBJ2-5; TRBD1 is a possible D gene (5 bases). The CDR3 length is 13 residues. V dropped 5 bases and J dropped 4 bases, with 11 bases sitting between them. The germline CDR1 and CDR2 sequences are SGHVS and FQNEAQ. CDR3 sequence (DNA): TGTGCCAGCAGCCCCCTCCAGGGAGAGACCCAGTACTTC. Translation gives CASSPLQGETQYF. The whole variable domain, filled in from reference TRBV7-8 and TRBJ2-5, reads GAGVSQSPRYKVAKRGQDVALRCDPISGHVSLFWYQQALGQGPEFLTYFQNEAQLDKSGLPSDRFFAERPEGSVSTLKIQRTQQEDSAVYLCASSPLQGETQYFGPGTRLLVL.

This rearrangement joins TRBV9 to TRBJ2-7; 14 bases are shared with TRBD2. Trimming cost V 3 bases and J 0 bases; bases outside gene matches: 8. CDR3 length equals 18 residues. CDR1 is SGDLS and CDR2 is YYNGEE in the germline V gene. Written as DNA, the CDR3 is TGTGCCAGCAGCGAGGGACTAGCGGGAGCCTACCTCTCCTACGAGCAGTACTTC. Its protein is CASSEGLAGAYLSYEQYF.

The genes are TRBV7-2 and TRBJ2-3; 11 positions agree with TRBD2. CDR1 is SGHTA, CDR2 FQGNSA, per germline. The CDR3 totals 18 residues. V was pared by 5 bases and J by 2 bases, with 12 bases of the junction left unmatched. The CDR3 DNA sequence: TGTGCCAGCAGCCGGCTACGTCTAGCGGGAGGTCACACAGATACGCAGTATTTT. Translating it yields CASSRLRLAGGHTDTQYF.

J is TRBJ2-7 and V is TRBV7-6; 8 nucleotides line up with TRBD1. The V gene's germline CDR1 is SGHVS and CDR2 FNYEAQ. CDR3 length: 13 amino acids. The trim removed 4 bases at V and 4 bases at J, leaving 3 bases unmatched. In DNA, the CDR3 is TGTGCCAGCAGCTCATGGACAGGGTACGAGCAGTACTTC. It translates to CASSSWTGYEQYF.

V usage is TRBV7-3 and J usage is TRBJ2-1, with 12 bases matching TRBD2. The J segment lost 8 bases and the V segment lost 2 bases, leaving 7 bases of the junction unmatched. The CDR3 is made up of 16 amino acids. The germline V gene has CDR1 SGHTA and CDR2 FQGTGA. The CDR3 DNA reads as TGTGCCAGCAGCTTAGGGCTAGCGGGAGGGCCAGATGAGCAGTTCTTC. It codes for CASSLGLAGGPDEQFF.

The CDR3 region has the DNA TGTGCCAGCAGTGACTGGCGGCAGGGGGCAGATACGCAGTATTTT. Translation gives CASSDWRQGADTQYF. The chain couples TRBV27 to TRBJ2-3; 7 nucleotides agree with TRBD1. Germline V gene data show CDR1 as MNHEY and CDR2 as SMNVEV (reference sequence). With 5 bases clipped from V and 4 bases from J, the junction kept 9 bases outside the gene matches. The CDR3 length is 15 residues.

The V call is TRBV5-4, the J call TRBJ1-2; D might be TRBD1 (5 bases). The CDR3 consists of 15 residues. CDR1 and CDR2 from the germline V gene are SGHNT and YYREEE (reference sequence). V dropped 0 bases and J dropped 2 bases, with 11 bases sitting between them. CDR3 amino acids: CASSLATTVNYGYTF. The CDR3, as DNA: TGTGCCAGCAGCTTGGCAACGACAGTCAACTATGGCTACACCTTC. Based on the CDR3 plus reference TRBV5-4 and TRBJ1-2, the full variable domain is ETGVTQSPTHLIKTRGQQVTLRCSSQSGHNTVSWYQQALGQGPQFIFQYYREEENGRGNFPPRFSGLQFPNYSSELNVNALELDDSALYLCASSLATTVNYGYTFGSGTRLTVV.

The chain links TRBV27 to TRBJ2-2, with TRBD1 matching 8 bases. The CDR3 covers 15 residues. The ends lost 7 bases at V and 3 bases at J; junction bases unmatched: 7. From germline, CDR1 is MNHEY and CDR2 SMNVEV (reference sequence). Here the CDR3 DNA reads TGTGCCAGCACCCCCGGGGACAGGTACACCGGGGAGCTGTTTTTT. Amino acid sequence: CASTPGDRYTGELFF.

This rearrangement joins TRBV27 to TRBJ1-2; unclear D gene. The V gene lost 0 bases and the J gene lost 4 bases, with 9 bases spanning the gap. CDR1 and CDR2 (germline): MNHEY, SMNVEV (reference sequence). This CDR3 has 14 amino acids. In DNA, the CDR3 is TGTGCCAGCAGTTTATCTTGGGCTTCCTATGGCTACACCTTC. This codes for CASSLSWASYGYTF.

This chain uses TRBV2 with TRBJ1-1; 8 bases are shared with TRBD1. Germline CDR1 reads SNHLY; CDR2 reads FYNNEI. The CDR3 contains 13 residues. The ends lost 1 base at V and 11 bases at J; junction bases unmatched: 6. CDR3 bases: TGTGCCAGCAGTGAAGGAAACAGGGGGGTGGCTTTCTTT. It specifies CASSEGNRGVAFF.

J is TRBJ2-1 and V is TRBV7-2, with a weak D call TRBD2 (6 bases). CDR1 and CDR2 from the germline V gene are SGHTA and FQGNSA. This CDR3 comprises 15 residues. The V end lost 2 bases, the J end lost 2 bases, and 10 bases lay between the germline ends. DNA for the CDR3: TGTGCCAGCAGCTTAACGACTAGTCCCTACAATGAGCAGTTCTTC. It yields the protein CASSLTTSPYNEQFF.

Only one count was recorded for this clone. The gene calls are TRBV5-6 and TRBJ2-2; a possible D gene is TRBD2 (6 bases). CDR3 length equals 16 residues. The V end lost 7 bases, the J end lost 1 base, and 17 bases lay between the germline ends. The V gene's germline CDR1 is SGHDT and CDR2 YYEEEE. CDR3 sequence reads: CASASTPAGNTGELFF. CDR3 DNA sequence: TGTGCCAGCGCCTCAACTCCAGCGGGGAACACCGGGGAGCTGTTTTTT.

This clone is a singleton in its sample. The CDR3 spells CASSVSDWTSEYTGELFF. For the CDR3, the DNA is TGTGCCAGCAGCGTGAGTGATTGGACTAGCGAATACACCGGGGAGCTGTTTTTT. This sequence joins TRBV9 and TRBJ2-2; TRBD2 agrees at 9 bases. The length of the CDR3 is 18 residues. Germline V gene data show CDR1 as SGDLS and CDR2 as YYNGEE. Germline trimming cut 2 bases from V and 3 bases from J; bases unmatched to any gene: 11.

Written as DNA, the CDR3 is TGTGCCAGCAGTGATCATAGGACAGGGCACCTTGAAGCTTTCTTT. Residues: CASSDHRTGHLEAFF. The V gene is TRBV6-1, the J gene TRBJ1-1, with 8 positions matching TRBD1. In germline, CDR1 is MNHNS, CDR2 SASEGT. This CDR3 has 15 amino acids. Trimming cost V 3 bases and J 7 bases; bases outside gene matches: 10.

The genes are TRBV6-2 or TRBV6-3 and TRBJ2-3; 9 bases are shared with TRBD2. Per the germline V gene, CDR1 is MNHEY and CDR2 is SVGEGT. V was pared by 2 bases and J by 6 bases, with 9 bases of the junction left unmatched. The CDR3 spans 16 residues. Here the CDR3 reads CASSYGVAGEPDTQYF. CDR3 bases: TGTGCCAGCAGTTACGGGGTAGCGGGAGAGCCCGATACGCAGTATTTT.

A single count supports this clone. This chain connects TRBV5-4 to TRBJ1-1, with 9 bases that match TRBD1. The CDR3 is 16 residues long. J lost 7 bases, V lost 2 bases, and 12 bases had no gene match. The germline V gene has CDR1 SGHNT and CDR2 YYREEE (reference sequence). The CDR3 sequence is CASSFSTGTGSSEAFF. CDR3 nucleotides: TGTGCCAGCAGCTTTTCTACCGGGACAGGGAGTAGTGAAGCTTTCTTT.

The V call is TRBV11-3, the J call TRBJ2-2, with 8 bases that match TRBD1. This CDR3 contains 13 residues. Germline V gives CDR1 SGHNT, CDR2 YENEEA. Losses at the gene ends were 5 bases for V and 7 bases for J; bases not matched to a gene: 3. CDR3 DNA sequence: TGTGCCAGCAGCCCCGACAGGGGCGGGGAGCTGTTTTTT. This codes for CASSPDRGGELFF.

The chain has TRBV7-2 and TRBJ1-5; D perhaps matches TRBD1 (6 bases). The CDR3 totals 14 residues. Germline V gene sequence: CDR1 SGHTA, CDR2 FQGNSA. Trimming shortened V by 5 bases and J by 6 bases, and 14 bases separated the two germline ends. The CDR3 here is CASSPDRWSQPQHF. For the CDR3, the DNA is TGTGCCAGCAGCCCCGACAGGTGGAGTCAGCCCCAGCATTTT.

The table lists this clone with a few counts. This chain joins TRBV2 and TRBJ1-2, with a possible D match to TRBD1 (6 bases). The CDR3 loop spans 15 amino acids. Trimming removed 2 bases from V and 2 bases from J, with 12 bases in between. CDR1 is SNHLY, CDR2 FYNNEI, per germline. The CDR3 coding sequence is TGTGCCAGCAGTGAATCCAGGACAGCCAACTATGGCTACACCTTC. Translating gives CASSESRTANYGYTF.